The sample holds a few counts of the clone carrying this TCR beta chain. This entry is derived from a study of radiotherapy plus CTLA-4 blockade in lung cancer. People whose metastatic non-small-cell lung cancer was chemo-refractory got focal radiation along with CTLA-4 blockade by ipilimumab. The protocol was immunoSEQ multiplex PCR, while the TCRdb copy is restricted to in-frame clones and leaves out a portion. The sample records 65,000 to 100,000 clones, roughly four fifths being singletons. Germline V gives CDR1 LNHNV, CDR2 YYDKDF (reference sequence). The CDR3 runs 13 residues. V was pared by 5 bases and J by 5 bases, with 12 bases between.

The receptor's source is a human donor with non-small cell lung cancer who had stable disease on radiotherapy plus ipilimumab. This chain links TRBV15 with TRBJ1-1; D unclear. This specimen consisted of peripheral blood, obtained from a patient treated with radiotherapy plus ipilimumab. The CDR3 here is CATSWAVRTEAFF. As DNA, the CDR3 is TGTGCCACCAGCTGGGCCGTGCGGACTGAAGCTTTCTTT.